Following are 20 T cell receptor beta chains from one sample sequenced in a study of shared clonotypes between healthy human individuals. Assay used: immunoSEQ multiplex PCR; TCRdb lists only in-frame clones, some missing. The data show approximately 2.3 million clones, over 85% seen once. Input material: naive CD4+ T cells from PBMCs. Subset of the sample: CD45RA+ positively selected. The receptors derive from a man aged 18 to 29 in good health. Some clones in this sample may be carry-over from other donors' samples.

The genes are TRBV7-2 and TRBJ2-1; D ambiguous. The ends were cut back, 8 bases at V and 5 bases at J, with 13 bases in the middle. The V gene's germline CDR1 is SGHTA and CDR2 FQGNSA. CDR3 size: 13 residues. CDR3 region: CASRRALNNEQFF. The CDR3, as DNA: TGTGCCAGCCGCCGGGCCTTAAACAATGAGCAGTTCTTC.

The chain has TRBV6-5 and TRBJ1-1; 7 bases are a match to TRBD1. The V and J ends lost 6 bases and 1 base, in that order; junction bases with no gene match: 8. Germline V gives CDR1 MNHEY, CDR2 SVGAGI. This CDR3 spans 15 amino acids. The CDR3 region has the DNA TGTGCCAGCAGCCGCCGGACAGGACAGAACACTGAAGCTTTCTTT. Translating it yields CASSRRTGQNTEAFF.

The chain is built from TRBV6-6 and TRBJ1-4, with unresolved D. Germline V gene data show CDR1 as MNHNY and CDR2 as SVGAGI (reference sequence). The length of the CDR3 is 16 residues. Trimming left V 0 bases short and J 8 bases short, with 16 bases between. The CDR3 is CASSYSRGYLGEKLFF. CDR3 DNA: TGTGCCAGCAGTTACTCTAGAGGCTATCTGGGGGAAAAACTGTTTTTT.

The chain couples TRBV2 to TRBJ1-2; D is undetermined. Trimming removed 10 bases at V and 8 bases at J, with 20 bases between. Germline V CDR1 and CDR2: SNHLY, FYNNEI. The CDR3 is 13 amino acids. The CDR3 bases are TGTGCCACCGGATATATAAAGCCCAACGGCTACACCTTC. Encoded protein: CATGYIKPNGYTF.

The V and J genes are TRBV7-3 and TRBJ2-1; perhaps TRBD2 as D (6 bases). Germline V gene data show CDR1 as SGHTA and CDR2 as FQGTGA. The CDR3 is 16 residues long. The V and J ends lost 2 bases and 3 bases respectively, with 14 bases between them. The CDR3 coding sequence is TGTGCCAGCAGCTTAGCCCGGGACTCCTACTACAATGAGCAGTTCTTC. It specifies CASSLARDSYYNEQFF.

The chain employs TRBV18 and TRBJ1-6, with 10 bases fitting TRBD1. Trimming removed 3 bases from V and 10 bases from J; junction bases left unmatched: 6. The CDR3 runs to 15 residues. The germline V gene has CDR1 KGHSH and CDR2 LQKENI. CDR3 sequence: CASSPTGQGSSPLHF. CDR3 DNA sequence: TGTGCCAGCTCACCGACGGGACAGGGGAGCTCACCCCTCCACTTT.

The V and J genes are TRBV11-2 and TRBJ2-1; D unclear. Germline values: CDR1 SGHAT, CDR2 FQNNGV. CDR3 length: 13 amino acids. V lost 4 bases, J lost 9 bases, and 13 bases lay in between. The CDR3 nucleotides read TGTGCCAGCAGCTCGCTCAGGTATGGTGAGCAGTTCTTC. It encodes CASSSLRYGEQFF. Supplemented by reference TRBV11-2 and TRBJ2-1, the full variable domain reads EAGVAQSPRYKIIEKRQSVAFWCNPISGHATLYWYQQILGQGPKLLIQFQNNGVVDDSQLPKDRFSAERLKGVDSTLKIQPAKLEDSAVYLCASSSLRYGEQFFGPGTRLTVL.

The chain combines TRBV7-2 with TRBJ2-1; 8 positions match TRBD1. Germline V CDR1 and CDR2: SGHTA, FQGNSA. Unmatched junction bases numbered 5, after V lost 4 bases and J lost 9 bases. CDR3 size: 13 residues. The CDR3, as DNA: TGTGCCAGCAGCTGGCAACAGGGGGGTGAGCAGTTCTTC. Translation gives CASSWQQGGEQFF.

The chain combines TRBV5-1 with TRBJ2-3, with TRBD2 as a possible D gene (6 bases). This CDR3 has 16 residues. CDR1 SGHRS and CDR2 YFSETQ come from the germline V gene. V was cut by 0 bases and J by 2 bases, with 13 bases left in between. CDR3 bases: TGCGCCAGCAGCTTGGGGGTGGACTACCCCACAGATACGCAGTATTTT. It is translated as CASSLGVDYPTDTQYF.

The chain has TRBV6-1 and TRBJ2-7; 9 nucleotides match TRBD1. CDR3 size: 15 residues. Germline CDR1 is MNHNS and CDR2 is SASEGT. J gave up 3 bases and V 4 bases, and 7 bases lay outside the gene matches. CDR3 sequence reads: CASSVTGTGLYEQYF. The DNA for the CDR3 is TGTGCCAGCAGTGTAACAGGGACAGGGCTCTACGAGCAGTACTTC.

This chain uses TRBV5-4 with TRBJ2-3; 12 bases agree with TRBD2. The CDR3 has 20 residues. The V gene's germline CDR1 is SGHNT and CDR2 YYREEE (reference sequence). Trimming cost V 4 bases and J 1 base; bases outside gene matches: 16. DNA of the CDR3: TGTGCCAGCAGCAAACCTAGCGGGAGGGCCGGACGTGAACGCACAGATACGCAGTATTTT. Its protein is CASSKPSGRAGRERTDTQYF.

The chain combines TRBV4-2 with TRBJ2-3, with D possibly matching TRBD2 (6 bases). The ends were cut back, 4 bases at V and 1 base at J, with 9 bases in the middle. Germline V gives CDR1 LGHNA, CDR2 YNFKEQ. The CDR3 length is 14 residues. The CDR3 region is CASSRGVGTDTQYF. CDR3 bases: TGTGCCAGCAGCCGGGGGGTGGGCACAGATACGCAGTATTTT.

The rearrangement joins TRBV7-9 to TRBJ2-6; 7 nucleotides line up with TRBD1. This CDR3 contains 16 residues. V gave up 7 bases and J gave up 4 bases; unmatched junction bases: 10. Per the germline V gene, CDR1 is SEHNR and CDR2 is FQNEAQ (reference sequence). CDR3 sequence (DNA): TGTGCCAGCACTCGCACAGGGGTGAAAGGGGCCAACGTCCTGACTTTC. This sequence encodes CASTRTGVKGANVLTF.

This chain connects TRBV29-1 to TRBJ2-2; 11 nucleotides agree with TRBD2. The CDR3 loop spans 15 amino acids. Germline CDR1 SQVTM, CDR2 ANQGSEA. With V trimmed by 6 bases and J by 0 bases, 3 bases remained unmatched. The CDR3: CSVGLAEANTGELFF. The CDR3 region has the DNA TGCAGCGTGGGACTAGCGGAGGCGAACACCGGGGAGCTGTTTTTT.

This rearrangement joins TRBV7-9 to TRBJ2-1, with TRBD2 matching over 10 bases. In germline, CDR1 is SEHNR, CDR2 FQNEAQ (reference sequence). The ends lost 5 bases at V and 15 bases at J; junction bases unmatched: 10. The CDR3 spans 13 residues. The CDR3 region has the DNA TGTGCCAGCAGCCAGCGGGAGGGCCTACCGTTGTTCTTC. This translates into CASSQREGLPLFF. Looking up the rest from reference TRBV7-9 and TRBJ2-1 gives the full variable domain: DTGVSQNPRHKITKRGQNVTFRCDPISEHNRLYWYRQTLGQGPEFLTYFQNEAQLEKSRLLSDRFSAERPKGSFSTLEIQRTEQGDSAMYLCASSQREGLPLFFGPGTRLTVL.

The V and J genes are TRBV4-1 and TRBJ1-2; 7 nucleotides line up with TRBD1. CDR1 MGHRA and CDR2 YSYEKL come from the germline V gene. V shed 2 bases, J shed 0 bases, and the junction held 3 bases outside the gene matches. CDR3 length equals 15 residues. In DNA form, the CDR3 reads TGCGCCAGCAGCCAACCCGGGACAGCTAACTATGGCTACACCTTC. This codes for CASSQPGTANYGYTF.

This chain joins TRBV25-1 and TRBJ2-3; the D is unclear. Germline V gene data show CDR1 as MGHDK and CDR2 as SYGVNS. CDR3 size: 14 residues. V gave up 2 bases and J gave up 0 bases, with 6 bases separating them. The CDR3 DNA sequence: TGTGCCAGCAGTGAAATGGTCAGCACAGATACGCAGTATTTT. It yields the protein CASSEMVSTDTQYF.

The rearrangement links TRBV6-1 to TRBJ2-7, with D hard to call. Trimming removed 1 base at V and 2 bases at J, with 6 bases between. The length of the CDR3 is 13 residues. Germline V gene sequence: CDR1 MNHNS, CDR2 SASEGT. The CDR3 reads CASSEVSPYEQYF. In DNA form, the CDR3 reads TGTGCCAGCAGTGAAGTCAGCCCCTACGAGCAGTACTTC.

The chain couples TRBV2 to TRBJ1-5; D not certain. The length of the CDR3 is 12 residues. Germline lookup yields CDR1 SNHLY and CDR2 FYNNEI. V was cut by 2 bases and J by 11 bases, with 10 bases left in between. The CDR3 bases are TGTGCCAGCAGTGAATCTGGCCAGGCCCAGCATTTT. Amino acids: CASSESGQAQHF.

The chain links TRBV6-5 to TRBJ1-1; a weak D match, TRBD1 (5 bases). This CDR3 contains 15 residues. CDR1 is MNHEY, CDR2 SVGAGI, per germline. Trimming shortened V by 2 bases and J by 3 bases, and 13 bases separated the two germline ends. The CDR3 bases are TGTGCCAGCAGTTACGGTCAGGGCGTCGACACTGAAGCTTTCTTT. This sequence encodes CASSYGQGVDTEAFF.